This T cell receptor (beta chain) was found in a study of cytomegalovirus exposure and HLA in healthy donors. At the level of the study: Drawn from HLA-typed donors, 65 million to 100 million unique TCRs were held in an early data release.

This clone has a handful of counts. What it recognizes is unknown. Each donor was healthy, and each was a bone marrow donor. PCR employed 60 Vbeta and 13 Jbeta primers. The method was immunoSEQ multiplex PCR; TCRdb's version includes in-frame clones alone and lacks a portion of them. The profile covers 52,000 or so clones, with about 80% appearing a single time and about 1.5% taken by the ten largest. Study results and limitations: TCR beta chains numbering more than 150 were designated cytomegalovirus-associated. In a later analysis, TCR association rates varied by HLA locus: DRB1 most, HLA-C fewest.

The germline V gene has CDR1 LNHNV and CDR2 YYDKDF (reference sequence). Deletions cut 3 bases from V and 5 bases from J, with 16 bases between. This CDR3 spans 15 amino acids. The receptor's source is a female donor in good health and CMV-seronegative. What was sequenced was PBMCs. The chain carries TRBV15 and TRBJ1-1; D is perhaps TRBD1 (6 bases). CDR3 sequence (DNA): TGTGCCACCAGCAGGAAAACAGGGATCGGGACTGAAGCTTTCTTT. Translated: CATSRKTGIGTEAFF.